The entry that follows covers one TCR beta chain sequence. Its antigen is unknown. There are no base qualities to consult, and no much larger clone falls within one base. The germline V gene (reference sequence) provides CDR1 MNHEY and CDR2 SMNVEV. V is cut by 6 bases and J by 4 bases, and the space between the germline ends is 22 bases. From the cysteine up to the phenylalanine, the CDR3 has a length of 16 residues. Here the CDR3 DNA is all that survives: 48 bases in frame from base 1. TCRbeta CDR3 regions were amplified from genomic DNA using the immunoSEQ Assay, a bias-controlled multiplex PCR. The paper's data handling went like this. Nucleated cell counts per sample were estimated from amplification of reference gene primers within the assay. To quantify the absolute abundance of each unique TCRbeta CDR3 rearrangement, sequence reads were collapsed and filtered. Productive Simpson clonality was computed per sample as the square root of Simpson's diversity index over productive rearrangements. This is the immuneACCESS table as TCRdb keeps it, with only in-frame sequences that have V and J called. A part of the clones is gone; compared with another copy, unresolved V genes explain less than half, and the rest is unexplained. Clone size and V and J calls were adopted from that table, with D and trimming inferred from the DNA. Within this sample are roughly 140,000 clones, with 70% to 90% of them counted one time only. Around 8% of the sample goes to the ten largest clones.

At one collaborating source in Seattle, patients were enrolled during active infection and were followed longitudinally through the course of disease. Whole blood was collected in K2EDTA tubes by collaborating institutions according to the institutions' own protocols. For TCRbeta analysis, collaborators shipped samples as frozen whole blood, isolated PBMCs, or DNA extracted from either of those sample types. The sample originates from a study of blood T cell repertoires in COVID-19 (dated by TCRdb to 2018 to 2020). Regarding the study in general: Collaborator samples came from the United States, Italy and Spain and covered acute and convalescent phases of COVID-19. The prospective study material was composed of cDNA or gDNA derived from T cells, B-cell-depleted T cells, or PBMCs. The dataset comprised deeply sampled blood TCRbeta repertoires from subjects exposed to, actively infected with, or recovered from COVID-19. The repertoires were released in a freely available public database intended as a resource for research on the immune response to SARS-CoV-2. The samples were drawn from two sources: the first 160 participants of the ongoing ImmuneRACE study, and 1,000 to 1,500 subjects contributed by 6 global collaborators. A de-identified subject ID, COVID-19 status, age in years and sex were almost always included in the sample metadata. Where available, HLA class I and class II types were taken from metadata supplied by the sample provider and were not determined by assay-based typing.

Findings and caveats that apply to the study as a whole: How much clinical and demographic metadata was included differed by source and by participant, and the metadata was provided uncurated.

The chain employs TRBV27 and TRBJ2-7; a weak D assignment points to TRBD1 (6 bases agree). The receptor comes from a woman aged 55 to 70 with COVID-19, enrolled during active disease. The sample was peripheral blood. The sequence in DNA is TGTGCCAGCAGCCCACCGTTTGGGCAGGGGATTTACGAGCAGTACTTC. This sequence encodes CASSPPFGQGIYEQYF.